This T cell receptor (beta chain) was obtained from a study of Ad26.COV2.S vaccination and SARS-CoV-2 variants. Study context: Among those in the COV1001 Ad26.COV2.S trial arm was the donor. Intramuscular Ad26.COV2.S at 5x10^10 or 1x10^11 viral particles.

Overall study results and limits: Recipients of vaccine and of placebo showed similar breadth of their non-spike TCR repertoires.

This CDR3 is 15 amino acids long. V lost 4 bases and J 6 bases, leaving 16 bases between the germline ends. The germline V gene has CDR1 SGHNT and CDR2 YYREEE (reference sequence). A note on this clone: What it binds is unknown.

Treatment denoted: around 19 received Ad26.COV2.S at low or high dose, single or two shots; about five received placebo; per-sample allocation not given. Samples came from day 63 after the first vaccine or placebo injection. Donation was by an adult aged 18-55 years who was in Boston. Produced via immunoSEQ multiplex PCR; TCRdb's table is partial and in-frame only. The sample records around 400,000 clones, 90% being singletons. The rearrangement links TRBV5-4 to TRBJ1-4; possibly TRBD1 for D (5 bases). The receptor comes from a person aged 18-60 years who received the Ad26.COV2.S COVID-19 vaccine or a placebo. The specimen comprised peripheral blood, sampled in a trial of Ad26.COV2.S vaccine versus placebo. CDR3 in amino acids: CASSPSGRGDEKLFF. The CDR3 region has the DNA TGTGCCAGCAGCCCCTCAGGGAGGGGTGATGAAAAACTGTTTTTT.